This is a list of T cell receptor beta chains from one sample in a study of a mutant IDH1 vaccine in newly diagnosed glioma. Antigens for these TCRs are unknown. Some clones are missing from TCRdb's copy, which holds only in-frame ones; the method was immunoSEQ multiplex PCR. The sample has 69,000 or so clones; about 87% are singletons. Sequenced material: PBMCs, taken from a glioma patient whose treatment included an IDH1 peptide vaccine. The origin of the receptors is a man aged 25 to 45 with glioma. Both conserved end residues are part of each CDR3. The D gene is left open where the match is weak. Only part of the rows carry a size: once, few, many, or a class if the clone is expanded.

TRBD2	TRBV7-2	NA	13	TRBJ2-7	CASSPVGRDEQYF	TGTGCCAGCAGCCCCGTGGGGAGGGACGAGCAGTACTTC
NA	TRBV2	NA	15	TRBJ1-5	CASSEGQGNNQPQHF	TGTGCCAGCAGTGAAGGGCAGGGGAACAATCAGCCCCAGCATTTT
NA	TRBV7-9	NA	15	TRBJ2-3	CASSPGESSTDTQYF	TGTGCCAGCAGCCCCGGGGAGTCTAGCACAGATACGCAGTATTTT
NA	TRBV29-1	NA	14	TRBJ1-5	CSVVTGTTNQPQHF	TGCAGCGTCGTTACCGGGACGACAAATCAGCCCCAGCATTTT
NA	TRBV29-1	NA	15	TRBJ1-2	CSVEKGVEQGYGYTF	TGCAGCGTTGAGAAGGGGGTAGAACAAGGCTATGGCTACACCTTC
NA	TRBV28	NA	17	TRBJ2-5	CASSLFTRGGHGETQYF	TGTGCCAGCAGTTTATTTACGAGGGGCGGACATGGAGAGACCCAGTACTTC
NA	TRBV4-1	NA	14	TRBJ2-1	CASSPTDRRNEQFF	TGCGCCAGCAGCCCCACGGACCGACGGAACGAGCAGTTCTTC
NA	TRBV9	once	14	TRBJ2-5	CASSVGGELVTQYF	TGTGCCAGCAGCGTAGGAGGGGAGCTGGTGACCCAGTACTTC
TRBD1	TRBV28	NA	18	TRBJ1-2	CASSLGTEVGRGVYGYTF	TGTGCCAGCAGTTTAGGGACTGAAGTCGGCAGGGGGGTGTATGGCTACACCTTC
NA	TRBV10-3	once	15	TRBJ2-1	CAITGQIGSYNEQFF	TGTGCCATCACCGGACAGATTGGCTCCTACAATGAGCAGTTCTTC
NA	TRBV7-9	NA	13	TRBJ1-1	CASTLGVNTEAFF	TGTGCCAGCACCTTGGGGGTGAACACTGAAGCTTTCTTT
NA	TRBV27	NA	11	TRBJ2-1	CASRVGNEQFF	TGTGCCAGCAGGGTGGGAAATGAGCAGTTCTTC
NA	TRBV18	NA	14	TRBJ2-2	CASSPPRGAGELFF	TGTGCCAGCTCACCACCGAGAGGGGCCGGGGAGCTGTTTTTT
TRBD1	TRBV15	NA	16	TRBJ2-1	CATSRDYATGSNEQFF	TGTGCCACCAGCAGAGATTATGCGACAGGGAGCAATGAGCAGTTCTTC
TRBD1	TRBV7-3	once	14	TRBJ2-5	CASRRPTGEETQYF	TGTGCCAGCAGGCGTCCAACAGGGGAAGAGACCCAGTACTTC
NA	TRBV21-1	NA	15	TRBJ1-1	CASSTGDSRNTEAFF	TGTGCCAGCAGCACCGGGGACAGCCGGAACACTGAAGCTTTCTTT
NA	TRBV21-1	NA	14	TRBJ1-5	CASILGTGYQPQHF	TGTGCCAGCATTCTCGGGACAGGGTATCAGCCCCAGCATTTT
NA	TRBV30	NA	14	TRBJ2-7	CAWSVPQGAYEQYF	TGTGCCTGGAGTGTCCCCCAAGGTGCCTACGAGCAGTACTTC
NA	TRBV27	NA	14	TRBJ2-7	CASRFSGQSYEQYF	TGTGCCAGCAGGTTTTCAGGACAGTCCTACGAGCAGTACTTC
NA	TRBV28	NA	15	TRBJ1-2	CASSWDKFLNYGYTF	TGTGCCAGCAGTTGGGACAAGTTCCTTAACTATGGCTACACCTTC
TRBD2	TRBV28	NA	16	TRBJ2-2	CASIERAGEETGELFF	TGTGCCAGCATTGAACGAGCGGGAGAAGAAACCGGGGAGCTGTTTTTT
NA	TRBV6-5	NA	14	TRBJ1-2	CASSPRTGNYGYTF	TGTGCCAGCAGTCCAAGAACAGGGAACTATGGCTACACCTTC
TRBD2	TRBV7-9	NA	16	TRBJ2-4	CASSPPEGGAKNIQYF	TGTGCCAGCAGCCCCCCAGAGGGAGGGGCCAAAAACATTCAGTACTTC
NA	TRBV7-2	NA	16	TRBJ1-3	CASSFRVGFSGNTIYF	TGTGCCAGCAGCTTTCGAGTGGGATTCTCTGGAAACACCATATATTTT
NA	TRBV9	NA	17	TRBJ2-6	CASSVEAGLSGANVLTF	TGTGCCAGCAGCGTAGAGGCAGGGTTGTCTGGGGCCAACGTCCTGACTTTC
NA	TRBV30	few	14	TRBJ1-4	CAWSRGATNEKLFF	TGTGCCTGGAGTAGGGGCGCAACGAATGAAAAACTGTTTTTT
NA	TRBV6-1	once	12	TRBJ2-7	CASSEARTEQYF	TGTGCCAGCAGTGAAGCCCGGACCGAGCAGTACTTC
TRBD1	TRBV7-8	NA	14	TRBJ2-7	CASSARRQGYEQYF	TGTGCCAGCAGCGCTCGTCGACAGGGGTACGAGCAGTACTTC
TRBD1	TRBV15	NA	15	TRBJ1-5	CATSRSGGRNQPQHF	TGTGCCACCAGCAGATCAGGGGGGCGCAATCAGCCCCAGCATTTT
NA	TRBV7-8	NA	16	TRBJ1-5	CASSLAGHNSNQPQHF	TGTGCCAGCAGCTTAGCGGGCCATAATAGCAATCAGCCCCAGCATTTT
NA	TRBV2	few	11	TRBJ1-1	CASISRAEAFF	TGTGCCAGCATTTCACGGGCTGAAGCTTTCTTT
NA	TRBV11-2	NA	15	TRBJ2-3	CASSFTGNGTDTQYF	TGTGCCAGCAGCTTCACAGGGAACGGCACAGATACGCAGTATTTT
TRBD1	TRBV18	NA	16	TRBJ1-4	CASSPDRDMANEKLFF	TGTGCCAGCTCACCTGACAGGGACATGGCTAATGAAAAACTGTTTTTT
NA	TRBV20-1	NA	10	TRBJ1-1	CSASTEEAFF	TGCAGTGCTAGTACGGAGGAAGCTTTCTTT
TRBD1	TRBV19	NA	14	TRBJ1-5	CASSLRQGGQPQHF	TGTGCCAGTAGCCTTAGACAGGGGGGTCAGCCCCAGCATTTT
TRBD1	TRBV14	NA	15	TRBJ2-5	CASSRLQGIGETQYF	TGTGCCAGCAGCCGACTACAGGGGATCGGAGAGACCCAGTACTTC